The 32 T cell receptor beta chains listed next were all sequenced from one sample in a study of blood T cell repertoires in COVID-19. Repertoires were generated with immunoSEQ multiplex PCR, while TCRdb's copy carries only in-frame clones and drops some. Among some 120,000 clones listed, roughly 90% were seen once. The sample comprised peripheral blood. All receptors come from a human donor with acute or convalescent COVID-19. The donor label of this sample is uncertain.

The chain uses TRBV20-1 and TRBJ2-3, with 9 bases matching TRBD2. From germline, CDR1 is DFQATT and CDR2 SNEGSKA (reference sequence). This CDR3 comprises 11 residues. The J segment lost 6 bases and the V segment lost 7 bases, leaving 2 bases of the junction unmatched. In DNA form, the CDR3 reads TGCAGTGAAACTAGCGGGGATACGCAGTATTTT. Amino acids: CSETSGDTQYF.

This chain joins TRBV4-2 and TRBJ2-5, with D possibly being TRBD2 (5 bases). The germline V gene has CDR1 LGHNA and CDR2 YNFKEQ. The CDR3 spans 16 residues. Trimming removed 1 base from V and 0 bases from J, with 12 bases in between. The CDR3: CASSQGESGYQETQYF. The CDR3, as DNA: TGTGCCAGCAGCCAAGGGGAATCGGGGTACCAAGAGACCCAGTACTTC.

This clone has only one observation. V gene TRBV7-9 combines with J gene TRBJ1-5, with 7 bases that match TRBD1. This CDR3 has 16 residues. Germline V lookup: CDR1 SEHNR, CDR2 FQNEAQ (reference sequence). V lost 4 bases to trimming and J lost 4 bases; unmatched junction nucleotides: 10. In nucleotides, the CDR3 is TGTGCCAGCAGCTCACTAGGGTCAGGGGGTAATCAGCCCCAGCATTTT. Translated, it gives CASSSLGSGGNQPQHF. Full variable domain (rest looked up from reference TRBV7-9 and TRBJ1-5): DTGVSQNPRHKITKRGQNVTFRCDPISEHNRLYWYRQTLGQGPEFLTYFQNEAQLEKSRLLSDRFSAERPKGSFSTLEIQRTEQGDSAMYLCASSSLGSGGNQPQHFGDGTRLSIL.

The V call is TRBV6-5, the J call TRBJ1-2; D is perhaps TRBD1 (5 bases). The CDR3 length is 14 residues. The V and J ends lost 7 bases and 3 bases respectively, with 15 bases between them. Germline CDR1 reads MNHEY; CDR2 reads SVGAGI. The CDR3 DNA is TGTGCCAGCACACAGGACCCTCTTGACTATGGCTACACCTTC. Translation gives CASTQDPLDYGYTF.

The chain employs TRBV7-2 and TRBJ1-4; D gene uncertain. The CDR3 consists of 14 residues. The V end was cut by 1 base, the J end by 4 bases, with 7 bases between. The germline V gene has CDR1 SGHTA and CDR2 FQGNSA. For the CDR3, the DNA is TGTGCCAGCAGCTTAGGACAAAGTAATGAAAAACTGTTTTTT. As protein: CASSLGQSNEKLFF.

The chain links TRBV10-3 to TRBJ1-5; TRBD1 aligns across 7 bases. V trimming: 11 bases; J trimming: 3 bases; junction bases outside the gene matches: 13. The CDR3 is 15 amino acids. Germline assignment: CDR1 ENHRY and CDR2 SYGVKD. In nucleotides, the CDR3 is TGTGCCTCCAGGTTGGGACAGACTAACAATCAGCCCCAGCATTTT. It yields the protein CASRLGQTNNQPQHF.

This clone was seen just once. Additional DNA sequences in this sample encode the identical CDR3. The chain links TRBV6-5 to TRBJ1-1; D uncertain. Deletions cut 3 bases from V and 0 bases from J, with 5 bases between. From germline, CDR1 is MNHEY and CDR2 SVGAGI. The length of the CDR3 is 13 residues. This chain's CDR3 is CASSYSLNTEAFF. CDR3 nucleotide sequence: TGTGCCAGCAGTTATAGTTTGAACACTGAAGCTTTCTTT.

The gene calls are TRBV18 and TRBJ1-1, with 7 bases aligning to TRBD1. Unmatched junction bases numbered 7, after V lost 1 base and J lost 5 bases. Germline V gene data show CDR1 as KGHSH and CDR2 as LQKENI. The CDR3 has 15 residues. This chain's CDR3 is CASSPLQQGGTEAFF. CDR3 nucleotides: TGTGCCAGCTCACCACTTCAGCAGGGGGGTACTGAAGCTTTCTTT.

This clone was seen only once. The J gene is TRBJ2-5, the V gene TRBV6-6; D is unclear. Germline V gene sequence: CDR1 MNHNY, CDR2 SVGAGI (reference sequence). The V end lost 5 bases, the J end lost 2 bases, and 9 bases lay between the germline ends. The CDR3 extends over 13 amino acids. The CDR3 coding sequence is TGTGCCAGCAGTGGAGCCCCACAAGAGACCCAGTACTTC. Protein: CASSGAPQETQYF.

The chain links TRBV28 to TRBJ2-5; 7 bases are shared with TRBD1. Per germline, CDR1 MDHEN and CDR2 SYDVKM. The V segment lost 6 bases and the J segment 2 bases; nucleotides outside the gene matches: 18. The CDR3 loop spans 18 amino acids. The CDR3 nucleotides are TGTGCCAGCAGCGTTTTAGGAGACACAGGGGAACCTCAAGAGACCCAGTACTTC. This codes for CASSVLGDTGEPQETQYF. The entire variable domain, with the rest obtained from reference TRBV28 and TRBJ2-5, is as follows: DVKVTQSSRYLVKRTGEKVFLECVQDMDHENMFWYRQDPGLGLRLIYFSYDVKMKEKGDIPEGYSVSREKKERFSLILESASTNQTSMYLCASSVLGDTGEPQETQYFGPGTRLLVL.

The rearrangement uses TRBV5-6 and TRBJ2-3; TRBD1 matches at 7 bases. Germline V gene lookup returns CDR1 SGHDT and CDR2 YYEEEE. The CDR3 spans 14 residues. The V and J ends lost 4 bases and 6 bases, in that order; junction bases with no gene match: 8. The CDR3 DNA is TGTGCCAGCAGCGTGGGGAACAGGGGTGATACGCAGTATTTT. It encodes CASSVGNRGDTQYF. The complete variable domain, with remaining parts taken from reference TRBV5-6 and TRBJ2-3, reads DAGVTQSPTHLIKTRGQQVTLRCSPKSGHDTVSWYQQALGQGPQFIFQYYEEEERQRGNFPDRFSGHQFPNYSSELNVNALLLGDSALYLCASSVGNRGDTQYFGPGTRLTVL.

This clone has only one observation. This rearrangement joins TRBV5-6 to TRBJ2-5; D possibly corresponds to TRBD1 (5 bases). The germline CDR1 and CDR2 sequences are SGHDT and YYEEEE. V lost 2 bases, J lost 7 bases, and 6 bases lay in between. This CDR3 is 11 amino acids long. CDR3: CASSFQGTQYF. CDR3 in DNA: TGTGCCAGCAGCTTTCAGGGGACCCAGTACTTC. Full variable domain (outside the CDR3, taken from reference TRBV5-6 and TRBJ2-5): DAGVTQSPTHLIKTRGQQVTLRCSPKSGHDTVSWYQQALGQGPQFIFQYYEEEERQRGNFPDRFSGHQFPNYSSELNVNALLLGDSALYLCASSFQGTQYFGPGTRLLVL.

The J gene is TRBJ2-3, the V gene TRBV7-9; 7 bases match TRBD2. The length of the CDR3 is 15 residues. The V gene end was trimmed by 2 bases and the J gene end by 5 bases; junction bases not matched to a gene: 7. The germline gives CDR1 SEHNR, CDR2 FQNEAQ (reference sequence). The CDR3: CASSLSGGGGDTQYF. The CDR3 nucleotides are TGTGCCAGCAGCTTATCGGGCGGGGGAGGAGATACGCAGTATTTT.

The J gene is TRBJ1-3, the V gene TRBV9; TRBD1 is a possible D gene (6 bases). This CDR3 is built from 17 residues. V lost 3 bases, J lost 0 bases, and 16 bases lay in between. The germline V gene encodes CDR1 SGDLS and CDR2 YYNGEE. DNA of the CDR3: TGTGCCAGCAGCGCCAACAGGGAGATCCCCTCTGGAAACACCATATATTTT. Protein sequence: CASSANREIPSGNTIYF.

The J gene is TRBJ1-1, the V gene TRBV6-5; D ambiguous. Trimming removed 7 bases from V and 1 base from J, with 10 bases in between. Germline CDR1 reads MNHEY; CDR2 reads SVGAGI. CDR3 length equals 13 residues. CDR3 loop: CASIPAPNTEAFF. The CDR3 DNA sequence: TGTGCCAGCATACCCGCGCCGAACACTGAAGCTTTCTTT.

This chain uses TRBV24-1 with TRBJ2-2; D is possibly TRBD2 (5 bases). The CDR3 loop spans 13 amino acids. Looked up from germline, CDR1 is KGHDR and CDR2 is SFDVKD. V was trimmed by 7 bases and J by 6 bases, leaving 11 bases between them. CDR3 in amino acids: CATRSGMSGELFF. DNA for the CDR3: TGTGCCACCAGATCCGGGATGTCCGGGGAGCTGTTTTTT.

This chain uses TRBV7-2 with TRBJ2-5, with unresolved D. Germline V gives CDR1 SGHTA, CDR2 FQGNSA. The CDR3 length is 14 residues. The V end was cut by 2 bases, the J end by 5 bases, with 12 bases between. The CDR3: CASSLQAYDETQYF. The CDR3 DNA follows: TGTGCCAGCAGCTTACAGGCTTACGACGAGACCCAGTACTTC.

This clone was detected only once. The chain uses TRBV18 and TRBJ2-7; D perhaps matches TRBD1 (5 bases). Per the germline V gene, CDR1 is KGHSH and CDR2 is LQKENI. Trimming pared 3 bases from V and 6 bases from J, leaving 9 bases between. CDR3 length equals 12 residues. In nucleotides, the CDR3 is TGTGCCAGCTCACCGGCAGGGTCCGAGCAGTACTTC. Protein sequence: CASSPAGSEQYF.

V gene TRBV5-1 combines with J gene TRBJ2-5; 10 positions agree with TRBD2. Germline lookup yields CDR1 SGHRS and CDR2 YFSETQ. This CDR3 is built from 17 residues. V trimming: 4 bases; J trimming: 0 bases; junction bases outside the gene matches: 9. CDR3 residues: CASSGPGTSEYQETQYF. CDR3 nucleotides: TGCGCCAGCAGCGGACCCGGGACTAGCGAGTACCAAGAGACCCAGTACTTC.

V is TRBV18 and J is TRBJ1-3; a possible D gene is TRBD1 (5 bases). V was clipped by 4 bases and J by 0 bases, with 10 bases between them. Germline assignment: CDR1 KGHSH and CDR2 LQKENI. The CDR3 contains 15 residues. CDR3 nucleotide sequence: TGTGCCAGCTCACATGGGGCTGCCTCTGGAAACACCATATATTTT. Encoded protein: CASSHGAASGNTIYF.

The chain carries TRBV4-1 and TRBJ2-2, with TRBD1 as a possible D gene (6 bases). Germline V gene lookup returns CDR1 MGHRA and CDR2 YSYEKL. V was clipped by 3 bases and J by 0 bases, with 11 bases between them. The CDR3 loop spans 16 amino acids. This CDR3 is CASSQYTGTNTGELFF. The CDR3 bases are TGCGCCAGCAGCCAGTATACAGGGACGAACACCGGGGAGCTGTTTTTT.

This clone is termed large (0.1 to 1%). The chain is built from TRBV6-1 and TRBJ1-1; no definite D call. Germline-derived CDR1 and CDR2 are MNHNS and SASEGT. This CDR3 contains 13 residues. V was shortened by 2 bases and J by 1 base, with 5 bases between the two germline ends. The CDR3 sequence is CASSELGNTEAFF. CDR3 DNA sequence: TGTGCCAGCAGTGAACTCGGGAACACTGAAGCTTTCTTT.

The V and J genes are TRBV6-6 and TRBJ1-6; D not resolved. There are 14 residues in the CDR3. Trimming shortened V by 5 bases and J by 9 bases, and 14 bases separated the two germline ends. Germline-derived CDR1 and CDR2 are MNHNY and SVGAGI (reference sequence). The CDR3 nucleotides read TGTGCCAGCAGTCTACCCCGTACGGGTTCACCCCTCCACTTT. Its protein product is CASSLPRTGSPLHF.

This clone has more than one count but fewer than ten. The chain has TRBV6-2 or TRBV6-3 and TRBJ1-1; D is uncertain. The germline V gene encodes CDR1 MNHEY and CDR2 SVGEGT. Trimming left V 4 bases short and J 3 bases short, with 9 bases between. The CDR3 extends over 13 amino acids. The CDR3 DNA is TGTGCCAGCAGTTTTAGAGTAGACACTGAAGCTTTCTTT. This codes for CASSFRVDTEAFF.

The chain has TRBV7-9 and TRBJ2-1; 7 bases align to TRBD2. This CDR3 is built from 15 residues. Looked up from germline, CDR1 is SEHNR and CDR2 is FQNEAQ (reference sequence). V trimming: 3 bases; J trimming: 5 bases; junction bases outside the gene matches: 7. The CDR3 DNA is TGTGCCAGCAGCTTGACGGGAGGTCTCCACAATGAGCAGTTCTTC. Translated, it gives CASSLTGGLHNEQFF.

This chain connects TRBV11-3 to TRBJ1-5; 8 nucleotides match TRBD1. V lost 7 bases to trimming and J lost 7 bases; unmatched junction nucleotides: 9. CDR1 is SGHNT and CDR2 is YENEEA in the germline V gene. CDR3 length: 14 residues. The CDR3 sequence is CASTMDRVGQPQHF. The CDR3 nucleotides read TGTGCCAGCACCATGGACAGGGTAGGCCAGCCCCAGCATTTT.

V and J are TRBV6-2 or TRBV6-3 and TRBJ1-6, with D tentatively TRBD1 (5 bases). There are 20 residues in the CDR3. The V gene lost 6 bases and the J gene lost 11 bases, with 35 bases spanning the gap. The germline V gene has CDR1 MNHEY and CDR2 SVGEGT. CDR3 sequence (DNA): TGTGCCAGCAGCGGACTGAGCGGGACCTCAGGCTTGTTGGTAGGACCACCCCTCCACTTT. Translating it yields CASSGLSGTSGLLVGPPLHF.

DNA of the CDR3: TGTGCCAGCCACCTTAGCGGGAGGGCCGATGAGCAGTTCTTC. Its translation is CASHLSGRADEQFF. The chain employs TRBV6-5 and TRBJ2-1, with 11 bases identical to TRBD2. This CDR3 is built from 14 residues. Germline V gene sequence: CDR1 MNHEY, CDR2 SVGAGI. After removal of 8 bases from V and 8 bases from J, the junction contained 8 bases not matched to a gene.

This clone was recorded only once. The rearrangement uses TRBV21-1 and TRBJ2-7; the D call in the table, TRBD2, was not verified against the DNA. TRBV21-1 is shown as a pseudogene. The CDR3 runs to 14 residues. The CDR3 nucleotides read TGTGCCAGCAGCGAGCGGACCGCCGGAACCGAGCAGTACTTC. Translating it yields CASSERTAGTEQYF.

This chain joins TRBV28 and TRBJ1-2; 7 bases line up with TRBD1. V lost 6 bases to trimming and J lost 4 bases; unmatched junction nucleotides: 11. Germline V gene sequence: CDR1 MDHEN, CDR2 SYDVKM. This CDR3 has 15 residues. The CDR3 DNA follows: TGTGCCAGCAGACTTAGACAGGGAATTAGCTATGGCTACACCTTC. The encoded protein is CASRLRQGISYGYTF.

The chain has TRBV5-1 and TRBJ1-2; D call uncertain. CDR3 size: 13 residues. Germline V gives CDR1 SGHRS, CDR2 YFSETQ. V lost 1 base and J lost 6, with 10 bases in between. CDR3 DNA: TGCGCCAGCAGCTTGTCGTGGGCTCATGGCTACACCTTC. Protein sequence: CASSLSWAHGYTF.

CDR3 amino acids: CASSYSEQGNNEQFF. CDR3 coding DNA: TGTGCCAGCAGTTACTCGGAACAGGGTAACAATGAGCAGTTCTTC. The V and J genes are TRBV6-5 and TRBJ2-1, with D possibly matching TRBD1 (6 bases). The V end lost 0 bases, the J end lost 5 bases, and 11 bases lay between the germline ends. The CDR3 runs 15 residues. Germline CDR1 reads MNHEY; CDR2 reads SVGAGI.